This section outlines one TCR beta chain sequence together with its context. The data were obtained in a study of blood T cell repertoires in COVID-19. Study-level background: Two negative PCRs, clearance, or symptom resolution were required of recovered Cohort 3 donors. Sources were T cells, B-cell-depleted T cells, or PBMCs; the material itself was cDNA or gDNA.

V lost 5 bases and J 7 bases, leaving 14 bases between the germline ends. The CDR3 sequence is 13 residues long. Germline loops: CDR1 SGHNT, CDR2 YENEEA. In the original processing: Scientists estimated how many nucleated cells there were by amplifying reference gene primers. Libraries were prepared by immunoSEQ multiplex PCR; TCRdb keeps only in-frame clonotypes and omits some of them. Clone size and the V and J calls come from that table; the DNA yielded D and trimming. The sample contains 350,000 to 450,000 clones, about 90% of which appear only once. Everyone who took part was roughly 18 to 100 years old, and they came from about 23 US areas.

The sequence came from a man in his forties in a cohort exposed to, infected with or recovered from COVID-19 (not recorded which). V usage is TRBV11-3 and J usage is TRBJ2-5, with a weak D call TRBD1 (6 bases). Sequencing was done on a sample of PBMCs or T cells enriched from blood (not recorded which). Written as DNA, the CDR3 is TGTGCCAGCAGCAGCGGACAGACTGGGACCCAGTACTTC. This translates into CASSSGQTGTQYF.